The 25 T cell receptor beta chains listed next were all sequenced from one sample in a study of OX40 agonist ivuxolimab in advanced cancers. The method was immunoSEQ multiplex PCR; TCRdb's version includes in-frame clones alone and lacks a portion of them. The sample includes tens of thousands of clones, over 80% of them seen just once. The material was CD4+ or CD8+ T cells sorted from blood, obtained in a trial of the OX40 agonist ivuxolimab. These receptors originate from an adult with an advanced solid tumor such as melanoma, head and neck, liver or kidney cancer.

The rearrangement joins TRBV5-6 to TRBJ1-2, with D possibly matching TRBD1 (6 bases). Germline CDR1 is SGHDT and CDR2 is YYEEEE. The length of the CDR3 is 16 residues. Between the trimmed V and J ends, which lost 4 bases and 4 bases, there was a span of 20 bases. DNA for the CDR3: TGTGCCAGCAGCCTGGGCCTGGGGGCGGGGGCCTATGGCTACACCTTC. Translating it yields CASSLGLGAGAYGYTF.

V gene TRBV28 combines with J gene TRBJ2-5, with D possibly being TRBD2 (6 bases). Trimming stripped 4 bases from V and 5 bases from J, with 17 bases between. Germline CDR1 MDHEN, CDR2 SYDVKM. This CDR3 is built from 15 residues. CDR3 amino acids: CASSSSGTAAETQYF. For the CDR3, the DNA is TGTGCCAGCAGTTCCTCCGGGACTGCGGCTGAGACCCAGTACTTC.

The chain links TRBV4-2 to TRBJ2-5; D is undetermined. The V and J ends lost 2 bases and 5 bases respectively, with 9 bases between them. CDR1 and CDR2 (germline): LGHNA, YNFKEQ. The CDR3 loop spans 13 amino acids. This CDR3 reads CASSQKDGETQYF. CDR3 bases: TGTGCCAGCAGCCAAAAGGACGGCGAGACCCAGTACTTC.

J is TRBJ2-1 and V is TRBV7-6, with 9 bases identical to TRBD2. J lost 5 bases, V lost 2 bases, and 10 bases had no gene match. The CDR3 is 17 amino acids. Germline CDR1 is SGHVS and CDR2 is FNYEAQ. CDR3 in amino acids: CASSLFFAGGVNNEQFF. The CDR3 DNA reads TGTGCCAGCAGCTTATTCTTTGCGGGAGGGGTTAACAATGAGCAGTTCTTC. Looking up the rest from reference TRBV7-6 and TRBJ2-1 gives the full variable domain: GAGVSQSPRYKVTKRGQDVALRCDPISGHVSLYWYRQALGQGPEFLTYFNYEAQQDKSGLPNDRFSAERPEGSISTLTIQRTEQRDSAMYRCASSLFFAGGVNNEQFFGPGTRLTVL.

This clone has a handful of counts. J is TRBJ1-4 and V is TRBV4-3; weak D call: TRBD1 (6 bases). Germline V lookup: CDR1 LGHNA, CDR2 YSLEER. V lost 0 bases to trimming and J lost 7 bases, with 12 bases between them. The CDR3 loop spans 15 amino acids. Here the CDR3 reads CASSQEQGRGEKLFF. The CDR3 DNA reads as TGCGCCAGCAGCCAAGAACAGGGTCGGGGTGAAAAACTGTTTTTT.

This clone was detected a few times. This chain links TRBV30 with TRBJ1-1, with a tentative D call TRBD1 (5 bases). This CDR3 region has 15 residues. Trimming removed 8 bases from V and 1 base from J, with 20 bases in between. Germline loops: CDR1 GTSNPN, CDR2 SVGIG (reference sequence). This CDR3 is CAGDRQRPSNTEAFF. The DNA of the CDR3 is TGTGCCGGGGATAGACAGCGGCCCTCGAACACTGAAGCTTTCTTT.

V usage is TRBV13 and J usage is TRBJ1-2; TRBD1 is a possible D gene (6 bases). V was cut by 5 bases and J by 2 bases, with 9 bases left in between. Germline V gives CDR1 PRHDT, CDR2 FYEKMQ (reference sequence). The CDR3 totals 13 residues. The CDR3, as DNA: TGTGCCAGCAGCCAAACAGGGAACTATGGCTACACCTTC. Translating gives CASSQTGNYGYTF.

For the CDR3, the DNA is TGTGCCAGCTCACCCCGACAGGGCGAGCTGTTTTTT. Its translation: CASSPRQGELFF. The rearrangement uses TRBV18 and TRBJ2-2; 7 bases line up with TRBD1. This CDR3 is 12 amino acids long. The J segment lost 11 bases and the V segment lost 3 bases, leaving 3 bases of the junction unmatched. The V gene's germline CDR1 is KGHSH and CDR2 LQKENI.

The chain couples TRBV6-1 to TRBJ2-7, with 12 bases identical to TRBD2. Losses at the gene ends were 2 bases for V and 3 bases for J; bases not matched to a gene: 2. The CDR3 has 15 residues. Germline V lookup: CDR1 MNHNS, CDR2 SASEGT. This CDR3 is CASSETGLAGYEQYF. The CDR3 region has the DNA TGTGCCAGCAGTGAAACGGGACTAGCGGGCTACGAGCAGTACTTC.

The chain carries TRBV7-9 and TRBJ2-3; D is possibly TRBD2 (5 bases). Trimming left V 5 bases short and J 1 base short, with 16 bases between. Germline assignment: CDR1 SEHNR and CDR2 FQNEAQ (reference sequence). The CDR3 runs 16 residues. The CDR3 sequence is CASSPGPGLGTDTQYF. Written as DNA, the CDR3 is TGTGCCAGCAGCCCCGGCCCGGGATTGGGCACAGATACGCAGTATTTT. The variable domain in full, completed from reference TRBV7-9 and TRBJ2-3, reads DTGVSQNPRHKITKRGQNVTFRCDPISEHNRLYWYRQTLGQGPEFLTYFQNEAQLEKSRLLSDRFSAERPKGSFSTLEIQRTEQGDSAMYLCASSPGPGLGTDTQYFGPGTRLTVL.

The chain carries TRBV6-5 and TRBJ1-1, with a possible D match to TRBD1 (6 bases). Germline assignment: CDR1 MNHEY and CDR2 SVGAGI. Between the trimmed V and J ends, which lost 5 bases and 7 bases, there was a span of 20 bases. The CDR3 extends over 15 amino acids. CDR3 nucleotide sequence: TGTGCCAGCAGTCTGACGGGAGGGGGGGGAGGTGAAGCTTTCTTT. As protein: CASSLTGGGGGEAFF.

V usage is TRBV4-1 and J usage is TRBJ2-2; TRBD1 matches 10 bases. V lost 1 base, J lost 6 bases, and 5 bases stayed unmatched. Germline-derived CDR1 and CDR2 are MGHRA and YSYEKL. This CDR3 is 16 amino acids long. In DNA form, the CDR3 reads TGCGCCAGCAGCCAAGGTTCGGGACAGGGGTCCGGGGAGCTGTTTTTT. Amino acids: CASSQGSGQGSGELFF.

This clone turned up a few times. The chain combines TRBV9 with TRBJ2-5; 7 bases fit TRBD1. V shed 3 bases and J 5 bases; nucleotides not matched to a gene: 13. The CDR3 is 16 residues long. Germline V lookup: CDR1 SGDLS, CDR2 YYNGEE. The DNA of the CDR3 is TGTGCCAGCAGCGCGTGGTCGATAGGGGGCTGGGAGACCCAGTACTTC. Protein sequence: CASSAWSIGGWETQYF.

The chain carries TRBV4-2 and TRBJ2-2, with D perhaps TRBD1 (5 bases). This CDR3 spans 17 amino acids. Germline V gene sequence: CDR1 LGHNA, CDR2 YNFKEQ. Deletions cut 4 bases from V and 1 base from J, with 16 bases between. The CDR3 DNA follows: TGTGCCAGCAGCCGAGATTTGGGGCCGGGGAACACCGGGGAGCTGTTTTTT. Protein sequence: CASSRDLGPGNTGELFF.

The J gene is TRBJ2-2, the V gene TRBV9, with TRBD2 matching over 12 bases. The CDR3 extends over 14 amino acids. Trimming cost V 7 bases and J 6 bases; bases outside gene matches: 4. Germline lookup yields CDR1 SGDLS and CDR2 YYNGEE. CDR3 DNA: TGTGCCAGCTCTAGCGGGAGGGTGGCCGGGGAGCTGTTTTTT. Translating gives CASSSGRVAGELFF.

The CDR3 loop is CASSPGGRPNNEQFF. CDR3 bases: TGTGCCAGCTCACCAGGCGGGAGGCCCAACAATGAGCAGTTCTTC. The V gene is TRBV18, the J gene TRBJ2-1; 8 nucleotides line up with TRBD2. CDR1 KGHSH and CDR2 LQKENI come from the germline V gene. Trimming cost V 2 bases and J 5 bases; bases outside gene matches: 5. This CDR3 has 15 residues.

This clone was seen once. The J gene is TRBJ1-1, the V gene TRBV6-1, with D possibly being TRBD1 (6 bases). This CDR3 comprises 13 residues. In germline, CDR1 is MNHNS, CDR2 SASEGT. The ends were cut back, 4 bases at V and 4 bases at J, with 10 bases in the middle. CDR3 loop: CASSVRGATEAFF. The DNA for the CDR3 is TGTGCCAGCAGTGTCAGGGGCGCCACTGAAGCTTTCTTT.

There are a few counts of this clone. CDR3 coding DNA: TGTGCCAGCAGCGAAAGACCGGGACTAGCGGGAGCAACAGATACGCAGTATTTT. This sequence encodes CASSERPGLAGATDTQYF. J is TRBJ2-3 and V is TRBV9; 14 bases line up with TRBD2. The V and J ends lost 3 bases and 3 bases, in that order; junction bases with no gene match: 9. The germline V gene has CDR1 SGDLS and CDR2 YYNGEE. The CDR3 consists of 18 residues.

This clone has only a few counts. J is TRBJ1-2 and V is TRBV6-1, with D possibly TRBD1 on 5 matching bases. Germline values: CDR1 MNHNS, CDR2 SASEGT. The V and J ends lost 2 bases and 4 bases respectively, with 14 bases between them. CDR3 length: 15 amino acids. The chain's CDR3 is CASSEWGGAGYGYTF. In nucleotides, the CDR3 is TGTGCCAGCAGTGAATGGGGCGGGGCAGGCTATGGCTACACCTTC.

This chain links TRBV5-5 with TRBJ2-3; 7 bases line up with TRBD2. CDR1 SGHKS and CDR2 YYEKEE come from the germline V gene (reference sequence). The CDR3 contains 14 residues. Unmatched junction bases numbered 5, after V lost 4 bases and J lost 3 bases. The CDR3 bases are TGTGCCAGCAGCCCCCAGCGGGGTACAGATACGCAGTATTTT. Translating it yields CASSPQRGTDTQYF. The full variable domain, in which reference TRBV5-5 and TRBJ2-3 provide the parts outside the CDR3, is DAGVTQSPTHLIKTRGQQVTLRCSPISGHKSVSWYQQVLGQGPQFIFQYYEKEERGRGNFPDRFSARQFPNYSSELNVNALLLGDSALYLCASSPQRGTDTQYFGPGTRLTVL.

Comments on this clone: A junction boundary mismatches the germline segment, possibly from a read error. The genes are TRBV5-4 and TRBJ1-1; no reliable D call. Germline V gene data show CDR1 as SGHNT and CDR2 as YYREEE (reference sequence). This CDR3 is built from 13 residues. The CDR3 DNA reads as TGCGCCAGCAGCCAAGATAGGAACACTGAAGCTTTCTTT. Translating it yields CASSQDRNTEAFF.

The chain is built from TRBV9 and TRBJ2-2, with a possible D match to TRBD1 (6 bases). The CDR3 contains 16 residues. V lost 0 bases and J lost 4, with 13 bases in between. From germline, CDR1 is SGDLS and CDR2 YYNGEE. DNA of the CDR3: TGTGCCAGCAGCGTAGACCAGGGGCGCAGCACCGGGGAGCTGTTTTTT. Its protein product is CASSVDQGRSTGELFF.

This clone was recorded once. The chain combines TRBV7-8 with TRBJ1-5, with TRBD1 matching 7 bases. Germline CDR1 is SGHVS and CDR2 is FQNEAQ. There are 16 residues in the CDR3. J was trimmed by 6 bases and V by 5 bases; bases with no gene match: 13. DNA for the CDR3: TGTGCCAGCAGCAGCGGGGCAGGGGGGTTCAGTCAGCCCCAGCATTTT. It is translated as CASSSGAGGFSQPQHF.

The chain has TRBV6-6 and TRBJ1-1; D unclear. The CDR3 runs 11 residues. V shed 3 bases and J shed 7 bases, with 6 bases lying between them. Germline CDR1 reads MNHNY; CDR2 reads SVGAGI (reference sequence). CDR3 sequence: CASSYQLEAFF. In DNA form, the CDR3 reads TGTGCCAGCAGTTATCAGCTTGAAGCTTTCTTT.

Concerning this clone: The junction and the germline gene differ at one end; a read error may be behind it. The V call is TRBV28, the J call TRBJ1-2; 10 nucleotides agree with TRBD1. CDR3 length equals 14 residues. CDR1 is MDHEN, CDR2 SYDVKM, per germline. Here the CDR3 DNA reads TGTGCCAGCAGTTGGATCCGGGACAGGGGAGGCCAGAACTTC. Protein: CASSWIRDRGGQNF.